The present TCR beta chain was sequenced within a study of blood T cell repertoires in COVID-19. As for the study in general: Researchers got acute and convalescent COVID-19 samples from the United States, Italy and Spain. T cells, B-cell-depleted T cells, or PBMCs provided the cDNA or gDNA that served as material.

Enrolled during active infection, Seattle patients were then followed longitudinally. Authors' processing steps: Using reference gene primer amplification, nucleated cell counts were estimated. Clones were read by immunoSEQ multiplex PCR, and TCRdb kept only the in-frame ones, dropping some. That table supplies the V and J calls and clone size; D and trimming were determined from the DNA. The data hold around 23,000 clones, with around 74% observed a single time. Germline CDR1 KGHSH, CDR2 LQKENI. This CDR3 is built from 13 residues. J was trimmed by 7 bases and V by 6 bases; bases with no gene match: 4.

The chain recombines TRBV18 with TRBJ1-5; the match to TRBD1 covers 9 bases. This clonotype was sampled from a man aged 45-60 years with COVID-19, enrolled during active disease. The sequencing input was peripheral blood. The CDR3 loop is CASSGQGQQPQHF. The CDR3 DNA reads TGTGCCAGCTCGGGACAGGGTCAACAGCCCCAGCATTTT.